The T cell receptor (beta chain) described here comes from a study of T-cell memory formation after mild COVID-19. Germline assignment: CDR1 MNHEY and CDR2 SVGEGT. V lost 0 bases and J lost 10; bases outside the gene matches: 13. The CDR3 runs 16 residues. Whole-study findings and limits: While clones contracting from day 15 to 85 were balanced between CD4 and CD8, later expanders leaned CD4+. Most CD4+ clones that shrank were in CM and EM, while CD8+ ones turned up in EMRA.

This clonotype occurred many times. Its antigen is unknown. It was 5'RACE with constant-segment primers that produced the TCR alpha and TCR beta cDNA libraries, which carried sample barcodes and UMIs. TCRdb re-called the 5' RACE reads with MiXCR, one entry per CDR3 protein. Altogether roughly 560,000 distinct CDR3 sequences are present, roughly 22% being singletons, with the ten largest covering roughly an eighth. The clonotype was recovered from an adult woman who had mild COVID-19 (a few samples of this study predate the infection). Cell type and time point are not known. The chain couples TRBV6-2 or TRBV6-3 to TRBJ2-3; 7 bases map to TRBD2. Sample: PBMCs or a T cell subset sorted from them (not recorded which). In DNA form, the CDR3 reads TGTGCCAGCAGTTACTCCGGGGCGGGAGCCCCCGATGCGCAGTATTTT. Translating it yields CASSYSGAGAPDAQYF.